Listed below are T cell receptor beta chains from one sample, sequenced in a study of cytomegalovirus exposure and HLA in healthy donors. Profiled with immunoSEQ multiplex PCR; TCRdb holds only in-frame clones, not every one. The data contain some 110,000 clones, about four fifths of them singletons. Sequencing used PBMCs. Source of these receptors: a man aged 30 to 45 in good health and CMV-seropositive. CDR3s include the opening cysteine and the closing phenylalanine or tryptophan. A D gene is named only where the DNA matches it firmly. Not every row has a clone size; where given, it reads once, few, many or a size class.

v_gene: TRBV5-1
abundance: -
d_gene: -
j_gene: TRBJ1-5
CDR3aa: CASSLEPGTLNQPQHF
CDR3nt: TGCGCCAGCAGCTTGGAGCCGGGAACGTTAAATCAGCCCCAGCATTTT

v_gene: TRBV28
abundance: -
d_gene: TRBD2
j_gene: TRBJ2-1
CDR3aa: CASSLAGGINNEQFF
CDR3nt: TGTGCCAGCAGTTTAGCGGGGGGGATAAACAATGAGCAGTTCTTC

v_gene: TRBV4-1
abundance: -
d_gene: TRBD2
j_gene: TRBJ2-6
CDR3aa: CASSQSPLAGVSANVLTF
CDR3nt: TGCGCCAGCAGCCAATCCCCACTAGCGGGGGTCTCGGCCAACGTCCTGACTTTC

v_gene: TRBV7-9
abundance: -
d_gene: -
j_gene: TRBJ2-1
CDR3aa: CASSRRGGLFNEQFF
CDR3nt: TGTGCCAGCAGTCGAAGGGGGGGGCTCTTCAATGAGCAGTTCTTC

v_gene: TRBV18
abundance: -
d_gene: TRBD1
j_gene: TRBJ1-4
CDR3aa: CASSPPGQGNEKLFF
CDR3nt: TGTGCCAGCTCACCGCCGGGACAGGGGAATGAAAAACTGTTTTTT

v_gene: TRBV5-1
abundance: -
d_gene: TRBD2
j_gene: TRBJ2-2
CDR3aa: CASSARLAGDHANTGELFF
CDR3nt: TGCGCCAGCAGCGCCCGACTAGCGGGGGACCATGCGAACACCGGGGAGCTGTTTTTT

v_gene: TRBV18
abundance: -
d_gene: -
j_gene: TRBJ2-3
CDR3aa: CASSPNSVPSADTQYF
CDR3nt: TGTGCCAGCTCCCCGAATAGTGTTCCTTCGGCAGATACGCAGTATTTT

v_gene: TRBV5-1
abundance: -
d_gene: -
j_gene: TRBJ1-1
CDR3aa: CASSLGRGGWTEAFF
CDR3nt: TGCGCCAGCAGCCTGGGAAGGGGAGGATGGACTGAAGCTTTCTTT

v_gene: TRBV29-1
abundance: -
d_gene: -
j_gene: TRBJ1-2
CDR3aa: CSVMVDGAIAGYTF
CDR3nt: TGCAGCGTTATGGTCGATGGAGCCATCGCCGGCTACACCTTC

v_gene: TRBV6-5
abundance: -
d_gene: TRBD1
j_gene: TRBJ2-7
CDR3aa: CASSYTGGKGYEQYF
CDR3nt: TGTGCCAGCAGTTACACAGGGGGCAAGGGCTACGAGCAGTACTTC

v_gene: TRBV10-3
abundance: -
d_gene: -
j_gene: TRBJ1-1
CDR3aa: CAISESQNTEAFF
CDR3nt: TGTGCCATCAGTGAAAGCCAGAACACTGAAGCTTTCTTT

v_gene: TRBV28
abundance: -
d_gene: TRBD2
j_gene: TRBJ2-5
CDR3aa: CASTPTSGPRETQYF
CDR3nt: TGTGCCAGCACCCCGACTAGCGGGCCCCGAGAGACCCAGTACTTC

v_gene: TRBV6-1
abundance: few
d_gene: -
j_gene: TRBJ2-5
CDR3aa: CASSEIREETQYF
CDR3nt: TGTGCCAGCAGTGAGATCCGCGAAGAGACCCAGTACTTC

v_gene: TRBV6-4
abundance: -
d_gene: -
j_gene: TRBJ2-3
CDR3aa: CASSDSIGGTDTQYF
CDR3nt: TGTGCCAGCAGTGACTCGATCGGGGGCACAGATACGCAGTATTTT

v_gene: TRBV25-1
abundance: -
d_gene: TRBD1
j_gene: TRBJ1-4
CDR3aa: CASSVGTGRRINEKLFF
CDR3nt: TGTGCCAGCAGTGTCGGGACAGGGAGACGTATCAATGAAAAACTGTTTTTT

v_gene: TRBV9
abundance: -
d_gene: -
j_gene: TRBJ2-2
CDR3aa: CASRLVGGELFF
CDR3nt: TGTGCCAGCAGACTAGTTGGCGGGGAGCTGTTTTTT

v_gene: TRBV5-1
abundance: -
d_gene: TRBD2
j_gene: TRBJ2-1
CDR3aa: CASSLLAGLGEQFF
CDR3nt: TGCGCCAGCAGCTTGCTAGCGGGGCTCGGTGAGCAGTTCTTC

v_gene: TRBV7-9
abundance: -
d_gene: -
j_gene: TRBJ2-5
CDR3aa: CASSLTGWGLETQYF
CDR3nt: TGTGCCAGCAGCTTGACAGGGTGGGGACTCGAGACCCAGTACTTC

v_gene: TRBV4-2
abundance: -
d_gene: TRBD2
j_gene: TRBJ2-1
CDR3aa: CASSQDSSGGYNEQFF
CDR3nt: TGTGCCAGCAGCCAAGATTCAAGCGGGGGTTACAATGAGCAGTTCTTC

v_gene: TRBV10-3
abundance: -
d_gene: -
j_gene: TRBJ2-2
CDR3aa: CAISESRGNRRTGELFF
CDR3nt: TGTGCCATCAGTGAGTCGCGGGGAAACCGTAGGACCGGGGAGCTGTTTTTT

v_gene: TRBV18
abundance: medium-sized
d_gene: TRBD1
j_gene: TRBJ1-1
CDR3aa: CASSQDRGEVNTEAFF
CDR3nt: TGTGCCAGCTCACAGGACAGGGGCGAGGTGAACACTGAAGCTTTCTTT

v_gene: TRBV2
abundance: -
d_gene: TRBD1
j_gene: TRBJ2-4
CDR3aa: CASRLTGDIQYF
CDR3nt: TGTGCCAGCAGACTGACAGGGGACATTCAGTACTTC

v_gene: TRBV5-6
abundance: -
d_gene: -
j_gene: TRBJ1-1
CDR3aa: CASSLLGRAPGNTEAFF
CDR3nt: TGTGCCAGCAGCTTATTGGGGAGGGCCCCGGGGAACACTGAAGCTTTCTTT

v_gene: TRBV4-1
abundance: -
d_gene: -
j_gene: TRBJ2-5
CDR3aa: CASSQFYSLQETQYF
CDR3nt: TGCGCCAGCAGCCAATTCTACTCCCTCCAAGAGACCCAGTACTTC

v_gene: TRBV5-6
abundance: -
d_gene: TRBD1
j_gene: TRBJ1-1
CDR3aa: CASSLPTDRGRTEAFF
CDR3nt: TGTGCCAGCAGCTTGCCAACGGACAGGGGGAGGACTGAAGCTTTCTTT

v_gene: TRBV6-1
abundance: -
d_gene: -
j_gene: TRBJ1-2
CDR3aa: CASSEASFSPDF
CDR3nt: TGTGCCAGCAGTGAAGCCAGTTTCTCTCCAGACTTC

v_gene: TRBV11-2
abundance: -
d_gene: -
j_gene: TRBJ1-3
CDR3aa: CASSLVTAGGNTIYF
CDR3nt: TGTGCCAGCAGCTTAGTAACGGCCGGGGGAAACACCATATATTTT

v_gene: TRBV7-8
abundance: few
d_gene: -
j_gene: TRBJ2-1
CDR3aa: CASSFDSGGRKDEQFF
CDR3nt: TGTGCCAGCAGCTTTGATTCGGGGGGCAGGAAGGATGAGCAGTTCTTC

v_gene: TRBV19
abundance: -
d_gene: -
j_gene: TRBJ2-3
CDR3aa: CASSLALDTQYF
CDR3nt: TGTGCCAGTAGTCTCGCGTTGGATACGCAGTATTTT

v_gene: TRBV5-1
abundance: -
d_gene: TRBD2
j_gene: TRBJ2-3
CDR3aa: CASSLGWLAGSTDTQYF
CDR3nt: TGCGCCAGCAGCTTGGGTTGGCTAGCGGGAAGCACAGATACGCAGTATTTT

v_gene: TRBV7-3
abundance: -
d_gene: TRBD2
j_gene: TRBJ2-3
CDR3aa: CASSIFSGGADTQYF
CDR3nt: TGTGCCAGCAGCATATTTAGCGGGGGGGCAGATACGCAGTATTTT

v_gene: TRBV5-1
abundance: -
d_gene: TRBD1
j_gene: TRBJ2-5
CDR3aa: CASSLGLGQGEETQYF
CDR3nt: TGCGCCAGCAGCTTGGGTTTGGGACAGGGTGAGGAGACCCAGTACTTC

v_gene: TRBV9
abundance: -
d_gene: -
j_gene: TRBJ2-5
CDR3aa: CASSVGWSGEETQYF
CDR3nt: TGTGCCAGCAGCGTAGGGTGGTCGGGGGAGGAGACCCAGTACTTC

v_gene: TRBV10-1
abundance: few
d_gene: -
j_gene: TRBJ2-5
CDR3aa: CASSDLGGTQYF
CDR3nt: TGCGCCAGCAGTGATCTCGGGGGGACCCAGTACTTC

v_gene: TRBV2
abundance: -
d_gene: TRBD1
j_gene: TRBJ1-1
CDR3aa: CASSTGGTEAFF
CDR3nt: TGTGCCAGCAGTACAGGGGGCACTGAAGCTTTCTTT

v_gene: TRBV5-1
abundance: -
d_gene: TRBD1
j_gene: TRBJ1-4
CDR3aa: CASGQGLGEKLFF
CDR3nt: TGCGCCAGCGGACAGGGGTTGGGTGAAAAACTGTTTTTT

v_gene: TRBV9
abundance: -
d_gene: -
j_gene: TRBJ1-2
CDR3aa: CASSPQAGYGYTF
CDR3nt: TGTGCCAGCAGTCCGCAGGCGGGCTATGGCTACACCTTC

v_gene: TRBV7-6
abundance: -
d_gene: TRBD2
j_gene: TRBJ2-4
CDR3aa: CASSLRIAGGAKNIQYF
CDR3nt: TGTGCCAGCAGCTTACGGATAGCGGGGGGGGCCAAAAACATTCAGTACTTC

v_gene: TRBV19
abundance: -
d_gene: TRBD1
j_gene: TRBJ1-2
CDR3aa: CASSRQGANDYGYTF
CDR3nt: TGTGCCAGTTCCAGACAGGGGGCAAACGACTATGGCTACACCTTC

v_gene: TRBV7-3
abundance: -
d_gene: -
j_gene: TRBJ1-6
CDR3aa: CASSLEGNSPLHF
CDR3nt: TGTGCCAGCAGCTTAGAGGGAAATTCACCCCTCCACTTT

v_gene: TRBV28
abundance: -
d_gene: TRBD1
j_gene: TRBJ2-5
CDR3aa: CASTLDRGETQYF
CDR3nt: TGTGCCAGCACACTCGACAGGGGAGAGACCCAGTACTTC

v_gene: TRBV11-3
abundance: -
d_gene: -
j_gene: TRBJ2-3
CDR3aa: CASSPRTYTDTQYF
CDR3nt: TGTGCCAGCAGCCCCCGGACTTACACAGATACGCAGTATTTT

v_gene: TRBV7-6
abundance: few
d_gene: -
j_gene: TRBJ2-2
CDR3aa: CASSTNPSRVGGELFF
CDR3nt: TGTGCCAGCAGCACCAACCCTAGCCGTGTGGGCGGGGAGCTGTTTTTT

v_gene: TRBV4-1
abundance: -
d_gene: TRBD1
j_gene: TRBJ1-2
CDR3aa: CASSQDVTGVYGYTF
CDR3nt: TGCGCCAGCAGCCAAGATGTGACAGGGGTGTATGGCTACACCTTC

v_gene: TRBV4-2
abundance: -
d_gene: TRBD2
j_gene: TRBJ2-1
CDR3aa: CASSLGTSGGGPYNEQFF
CDR3nt: TGTGCCAGCAGCCTCGGGACTAGCGGGGGGGGACCCTACAATGAGCAGTTCTTC

v_gene: TRBV5-1
abundance: -
d_gene: -
j_gene: TRBJ1-1
CDR3aa: CASSLQGPEAFF
CDR3nt: TGCGCCAGCAGTTTACAGGGCCCTGAAGCTTTCTTT

v_gene: TRBV19
abundance: -
d_gene: -
j_gene: TRBJ1-5
CDR3aa: CASSMGGNQPQHF
CDR3nt: TGTGCCAGTAGTATGGGGGGGAATCAGCCCCAGCATTTT

v_gene: TRBV5-4
abundance: -
d_gene: TRBD1
j_gene: TRBJ2-3
CDR3aa: CASSSGTADADTQYF
CDR3nt: TGTGCCAGCAGCTCCGGGACAGCTGACGCAGATACGCAGTATTTT

v_gene: TRBV6-4
abundance: few
d_gene: TRBD1
j_gene: TRBJ2-7
CDR3aa: CASSPTGTYEQYF
CDR3nt: TGTGCCAGCAGTCCGACAGGGACCTACGAGCAGTACTTC

v_gene: TRBV7-9
abundance: -
d_gene: -
j_gene: TRBJ1-1
CDR3aa: CASSLTTRGTEAFF
CDR3nt: TGTGCCAGCAGCTTAACGACCAGGGGCACTGAAGCTTTCTTT

v_gene: TRBV7-2
abundance: -
d_gene: -
j_gene: TRBJ1-2
CDR3aa: CASSLVAGNNYGYTF
CDR3nt: TGTGCCAGCAGCTTAGTGGCGGGAAATAACTATGGCTACACCTTC

v_gene: TRBV7-9
abundance: -
d_gene: TRBD2
j_gene: TRBJ2-3
CDR3aa: CSSSPSGRGPTDTQYF
CDR3nt: TGTTCCAGCAGCCCGAGCGGGAGAGGGCCCACAGATACGCAGTATTTT

v_gene: TRBV5-5
abundance: -
d_gene: -
j_gene: TRBJ2-1
CDR3aa: CASSLEAGSPGNEQFF
CDR3nt: TGTGCCAGCAGCTTGGAGGCGGGCAGCCCCGGCAATGAGCAGTTCTTC

v_gene: TRBV2
abundance: -
d_gene: TRBD2
j_gene: TRBJ2-2
CDR3aa: CASSEARSGGVSGGELFF
CDR3nt: TGTGCCAGCAGTGAAGCGCGAAGCGGGGGGGTTTCTGGCGGGGAGCTGTTTTTT